The 25 T cell receptor beta chains below were found in one sample sequenced in a study of cytomegalovirus exposure and HLA in healthy donors. In the PCR, 60 Vbeta and 13 Jbeta primers were used. Sequencing used immunoSEQ multiplex PCR; TCRdb keeps in-frame clones, though not all of them. The table shows 150,000 to 200,000 clones, with 75% to 85% occurring only once. Sequencing used PBMCs. These receptors all stem from a young man in good health and CMV-seronegative.

The chain couples TRBV28 to TRBJ2-1, with TRBD1 matching over 9 bases. The ends lost 4 bases at V and 10 bases at J; junction bases unmatched: 14. From germline, CDR1 is MDHEN and CDR2 SYDVKM. The CDR3 totals 16 residues. CDR3 nucleotide sequence: TGTGCCAGCAGTTCGCCCGGGACAGGGATTGGTAGGGAGCAGTTCTTC. Its translation: CASSSPGTGIGREQFF.

The chain combines TRBV25-1 with TRBJ1-6; D possibly corresponds to TRBD1 (5 bases). The CDR3 is 13 amino acids. Germline V gene data show CDR1 as MGHDK and CDR2 as SYGVNS. V lost 6 bases and J 6 bases, leaving 9 bases between the germline ends. CDR3 sequence reads: CASSQGPNSPLHF. The CDR3 nucleotides are TGTGCCAGCAGCCAGGGTCCTAATTCACCCCTCCACTTT.

The chain has TRBV29-1 and TRBJ2-5; TRBD1 aligns across 9 bases. The V gene end was trimmed by 8 bases and the J gene end by 5 bases; junction bases not matched to a gene: 6. CDR1 is SQVTM, CDR2 ANQGSEA, per germline. This CDR3 contains 12 residues. The chain's CDR3 is CSTRQGGETQYF. CDR3 DNA sequence: TGCAGCACAAGACAGGGGGGCGAGACCCAGTACTTC.

The rearrangement links TRBV6-5 to TRBJ1-1; D gene uncertain. The CDR3 contains 13 residues. The germline CDR1 and CDR2 sequences are MNHEY and SVGAGI. Trimming pared 7 bases from V and 0 bases from J, leaving 9 bases between. This CDR3 is CASTWSVNTEAFF. Written as DNA, the CDR3 is TGTGCCAGCACTTGGTCAGTGAACACTGAAGCTTTCTTT.

The rearrangement uses TRBV28 and TRBJ2-1; 7 nucleotides agree with TRBD2. Trimming cost V 3 bases and J 4 bases; bases outside gene matches: 6. The V gene's germline CDR1 is MDHEN and CDR2 SYDVKM. CDR3 length equals 15 residues. The CDR3 protein is CASSLSTSLYNEQFF. In nucleotides, the CDR3 is TGTGCCAGCAGTTTGTCGACTAGCTTATACAATGAGCAGTTCTTC.

The chain recombines TRBV2 with TRBJ2-7, with D possibly TRBD2 on 5 matching bases. The CDR3 extends over 12 amino acids. Trimming pared 7 bases from V and 1 base from J, leaving 8 bases between. CDR1 is SNHLY and CDR2 is FYNNEI in the germline V gene. The CDR3: CASNRESYEQYF. The CDR3 DNA follows: TGTGCCAGCAACCGGGAATCCTACGAGCAGTACTTC. The variable domain in full, with the rest retrieved from reference TRBV2 and TRBJ2-7, is EPEVTQTPSHQVTQMGQEVILRCVPISNHLYFYWYRQILGQKVEFLVSFYNNEISEKSEIFDDQFSVERPDGSNFTLKIRSTKLEDSAMYFCASNRESYEQYFGPGTRLTVT.

The chain couples TRBV11-2 to TRBJ1-2; tentatively, D is TRBD1 (5 bases). The CDR3 is 12 residues long. Germline CDR1 SGHAT, CDR2 FQNNGV. Trimming took 5 bases from V and 6 from J, leaving 10 bases between them. This CDR3 is CASSPGLDGYTF. CDR3 DNA: TGTGCCAGCAGCCCGGGACTCGATGGCTACACCTTC.

The chain couples TRBV6-6 to TRBJ2-5; the D is unclear. The CDR3 sequence is 14 residues long. Germline CDR1 and CDR2: MNHNY and SVGAGI (reference sequence). The germline V and J ends were trimmed by 2 bases and 3 bases, with 10 bases remaining between them. DNA for the CDR3: TGTGCCAGCAGTTACGCCACCCCAGAAGAGACCCAGTACTTC. Translating gives CASSYATPEETQYF.

The gene calls are TRBV11-2 and TRBJ2-7; tentative D call: TRBD2 (5 bases). Germline V gives CDR1 SGHAT, CDR2 FQNNGV. Deletions cut 3 bases from V and 7 bases from J, with 10 bases between. This CDR3 has 12 amino acids. As DNA, the CDR3 is TGTGCCAGCAGCTTTCTATCGGGGGAGCAGTACTTC. This translates into CASSFLSGEQYF.

V is TRBV6-6 and J is TRBJ2-5; 7 nucleotides agree with TRBD1. The CDR3 is 14 residues long. Germline values: CDR1 MNHNY, CDR2 SVGAGI (reference sequence). Trimming removed 6 bases from V and 4 bases from J; junction bases left unmatched: 8. The CDR3 here is CASRYRGSSETQYF. DNA of the CDR3: TGTGCCAGCAGATACAGGGGTTCCTCAGAGACCCAGTACTTC.

V usage is TRBV15 and J usage is TRBJ1-6, with a possible D match to TRBD1 (6 bases). The CDR3 length is 15 residues. Trimming pared 0 bases from V and 9 bases from J, leaving 12 bases between. The germline V gene has CDR1 LNHNV and CDR2 YYDKDF (reference sequence). The CDR3 loop reads CATSRDKGTLSPLHF. In DNA, the CDR3 is TGTGCCACCAGCAGAGATAAGGGGACACTTTCACCCCTCCACTTT.

The V and J genes are TRBV6-4 and TRBJ1-4; D might be TRBD1 (5 bases). The CDR3 has 12 amino acids. Germline V gene sequence: CDR1 MRHNA, CDR2 SNTAGT. Trimming stripped 8 bases from V and 8 bases from J, with 12 bases between. The CDR3 protein is CASSGAGEKLFF. In DNA, the CDR3 is TGTGCCAGCTCCGGTGCAGGGGAAAAACTGTTTTTT.

The chain combines TRBV2 with TRBJ1-3, with 8 bases identical to TRBD1. V trimming: 4 bases; J trimming: 0 bases; junction bases outside the gene matches: 5. Germline V gene sequence: CDR1 SNHLY, CDR2 FYNNEI. The CDR3 contains 16 residues. CDR3 in amino acids: CASSVLGQGSGNTIYF. In DNA, the CDR3 is TGTGCCAGCAGTGTCCTCGGACAGGGCTCTGGAAACACCATATATTTT.

This sequence joins TRBV6-1 and TRBJ2-3, with 8 bases matching TRBD2. V lost 1 base to trimming and J lost 4 bases; unmatched junction nucleotides: 10. Germline assignment: CDR1 MNHNS and CDR2 SASEGT. The CDR3 extends over 17 amino acids. CDR3 coding DNA: TGTGCCAGCAGTGAAGGACCGAGCGGGAGAGGGGCAGATACGCAGTATTTT. Amino acid sequence: CASSEGPSGRGADTQYF.

The V gene is TRBV7-2, the J gene TRBJ1-4, with 8 bases fitting TRBD1. The germline V gene has CDR1 SGHTA and CDR2 FQGNSA. This CDR3 spans 14 amino acids. The junction had 7 bases not matched to a gene; V was cut back by 5 bases and J by 8 bases. CDR3: CASSLRQGSEKLFF. CDR3 sequence (DNA): TGTGCCAGCAGCCTGCGACAGGGGTCCGAAAAACTGTTTTTT.

This clone was seen only once. The chain has TRBV6-6 and TRBJ1-2; D may be TRBD1 (6 bases). Trimming pared 0 bases from V and 4 bases from J, leaving 9 bases between. The CDR3 is 14 residues long. Germline CDR1 and CDR2: MNHNY and SVGAGI (reference sequence). The CDR3 spells CASSYSRGRYGYTF. CDR3 coding DNA: TGTGCCAGCAGTTACTCCAGGGGCCGCTATGGCTACACCTTC.

In its sample, this clone was seen once. The rearrangement joins TRBV10-3 to TRBJ2-1; D ambiguous. The germline V gene encodes CDR1 ENHRY and CDR2 SYGVKD. Trimming pared 6 bases from V and 5 bases from J, leaving 11 bases between. The CDR3 spans 13 residues. DNA of the CDR3: TGTGCCATCAGAGGAGACTCGAACAATGAGCAGTTCTTC. This sequence encodes CAIRGDSNNEQFF.

This clone was detected only a few times. The CDR3 sequence is CASSLVGGSAYEQYF. For the CDR3, the DNA is TGCGCCAGCAGCTTGGTCGGGGGATCCGCCTACGAGCAGTACTTC. This chain joins TRBV5-1 and TRBJ2-7; D is possibly TRBD2 (6 bases). The length of the CDR3 is 15 residues. Deletions cut 0 bases from V and 2 bases from J, with 12 bases between. CDR1 SGHRS and CDR2 YFSETQ come from the germline V gene.

The rearrangement uses TRBV11-2 and TRBJ2-7; D gene ambiguous. V lost 5 bases and J 5 bases, leaving 13 bases between the germline ends. There are 13 residues in the CDR3. Germline V CDR1 and CDR2: SGHAT, FQNNGV. The CDR3 DNA follows: TGTGCCAGCAGCATCCCTTCCCGGGACGAGCAGTACTTC. Translation: CASSIPSRDEQYF.

In this sample, this clone turned up a few times. The J gene is TRBJ2-3, the V gene TRBV5-1; the D gene is possibly TRBD1 (7 bases). Per germline, CDR1 SGHRS and CDR2 YFSETQ. There are 13 residues in the CDR3. V lost 5 bases and J 6 bases, leaving 13 bases between the germline ends. Here the CDR3 DNA reads TGCGCCAGCAGTTTACAGGGGAGGGATACGCAGTATTTT. It specifies CASSLQGRDTQYF.

The rearrangement links TRBV7-2 to TRBJ2-3; D gene uncertain. This CDR3 spans 14 amino acids. Trimming removed 5 bases at V and 6 bases at J, with 15 bases between. Germline loops: CDR1 SGHTA, CDR2 FQGNSA. The CDR3 bases are TGTGCCAGCAGCCCGCCCACACTACGGGATACGCAGTATTTT. Residues: CASSPPTLRDTQYF. Full variable domain (missing parts from reference TRBV7-2 and TRBJ2-3): GAGVSQSPSNKVTEKGKDVELRCDPISGHTALYWYRQSLGQGLEFLIYFQGNSAPDKSGLPSDRFSAERTGGSVSTLTIQRTQQEDSAVYLCASSPPTLRDTQYFGPGTRLTVL.

This rearrangement joins TRBV19 to TRBJ1-2; 7 positions match TRBD1. Per the germline V gene, CDR1 is LNHDA and CDR2 is SQIVND (reference sequence). The V segment lost 4 bases and the J segment 2 bases; nucleotides outside the gene matches: 1. The CDR3 totals 13 residues. As DNA, the CDR3 is TGTGCCAGTAGTACGGACAGGAACTATGGCTACACCTTC. Translating gives CASSTDRNYGYTF.

The V gene is TRBV10-3, the J gene TRBJ2-7, with a weak D call TRBD1 (6 bases). This CDR3 has 15 residues. CDR1 is ENHRY, CDR2 SYGVKD, per germline. V lost 5 bases, J lost 3 bases, and 17 bases lay in between. CDR3 DNA: TGTGCCATCAGTTCTCCCGGCAGGGGTATCTACGAGCAGTACTTC. This codes for CAISSPGRGIYEQYF.

The chain couples TRBV30 to TRBJ1-1; 9 bases are a match to TRBD1. This CDR3 is 14 amino acids long. The junction had 8 bases not matched to a gene; V was cut back by 5 bases and J by 4 bases. Germline CDR1 and CDR2: GTSNPN and SVGIG (reference sequence). DNA of the CDR3: TGTGCCTGGGGAGGAGGACAGGGGATCACTGAAGCTTTCTTT. Its protein is CAWGGGQGITEAFF.

The count of this clone is one. The chain carries TRBV28 and TRBJ2-1; 7 bases line up with TRBD1. J was trimmed by 2 bases and V by 7 bases; bases with no gene match: 17. Germline loops: CDR1 MDHEN, CDR2 SYDVKM. CDR3 length: 18 amino acids. CDR3 DNA: TGTGCCAGCACCCTAATAGTGGGACAGAGAAATACCTACAATGAGCAGTTCTTC. It translates to CASTLIVGQRNTYNEQFF. Combining the CDR3 with reference TRBV28 and TRBJ2-1 gives the whole variable domain DVKVTQSSRYLVKRTGEKVFLECVQDMDHENMFWYRQDPGLGLRLIYFSYDVKMKEKGDIPEGYSVSREKKERFSLILESASTNQTSMYLCASTLIVGQRNTYNEQFFGPGTRLTVL.